The clone carrying this T cell receptor delta chain turned up a few times. Its specificity is not known. With only one base between it and a far larger clone, this is likely a read error. Other DNA sequences from this sample encode an identical CDR3 as well. TCRdb fed the multiplex PCR reads to CATT. The repertoire holds about 48,000 delta-chain clones, with around 1.6% as singletons. This record comes from a study of γδ T cells in repeated Plasmodium falciparum infection. Study details: Donors were malaria-exposed Malian children or age- and gender-matched Australian children. Samples were taken at baseline, before some infections, and 21 days after each.

General observations from the study: The Malian cohort came from a small rural village of predominantly one ethnic group.

The source is a pool of human donors (malaria-infected and uninfected, not separated). Source material: gamma-delta T cells from blood.

In nucleotides, the CDR3 is TGTGCTCTTGGGCCCTATCCTACGTTTAGTGGGGGATACGGCTTGACAGCACAACTCTTCTTT. Translated: CALGPYPTFSGGYGLTAQLFF. The J gene is TRDJ2, the V gene TRDV1; 11 bases agree with TRDD3. V lost 5 bases to trimming and J lost 2 bases; unmatched junction nucleotides: 19. The V gene's germline CDR1 is TSWWSYY and CDR2 QGS. The CDR3 loop spans 21 amino acids.